This T cell receptor (beta chain) was observed in a study of CD8+ T cells in alopecia areata. Per germline, CDR1 MNHEY and CDR2 SMNVEV (reference sequence). V lost 6 bases, J lost 5 bases, and 10 bases lay in between. The CDR3 extends over 13 amino acids. Extracted RNA was reverse transcribed, and the resulting cDNA served as sequencing template. Assay used: immunoSEQ multiplex PCR; TCRdb lists only in-frame clones, some missing. The sample consists of some 210,000 clones, just over 65% of them appearing once. The treatment was: oral pan-JAK inhibitor, 5-10 mg twice daily. V and J are TRBV27 and TRBJ2-2; D remains ambiguous. The receptor's source is a human donor with alopecia areata. Source: CD4+ T cells sorted from blood, taken at approximately week 44, from a patient treated with tofacitinib. The CDR3 DNA is TGTGCCAGCAGCCCCCCCGGGACCGGGGAGCTGTTTTTT. It encodes CASSPPGTGELFF.